This T cell receptor beta chain came from a study of CD8 T cells in ankylosing spondylitis. Whole-study results and caveats: A TCR beta motif made of 7 to 9 highly homologous variants seemed typical of ankylosing spondylitis blood.

TCRdb re-called the 5' RACE reads through MiXCR, storing one row per CDR3 protein. The sample lists approximately 300,000 distinct CDR3 sequences, less than 9.5% occurring once. On this clonotype: Its antigen is currently unknown.

Trimming pared 5 bases from V and 2 bases from J, leaving 14 bases between. The V gene's germline CDR1 is SEHNR and CDR2 FQNEAQ (reference sequence). The CDR3 length is 15 residues. V is TRBV7-9 and J is TRBJ2-3, with D maybe TRBD2 (6 bases). The specimen sequenced was blood, either unsorted or a sorted T cell fraction (not recorded which). This clonotype originated in a male donor with ankylosing spondylitis. The CDR3: CASSASWRVTDTQYF. CDR3 DNA sequence: TGTGCCAGCAGCGCCTCTTGGAGGGTCACAGATACGCAGTATTTT.